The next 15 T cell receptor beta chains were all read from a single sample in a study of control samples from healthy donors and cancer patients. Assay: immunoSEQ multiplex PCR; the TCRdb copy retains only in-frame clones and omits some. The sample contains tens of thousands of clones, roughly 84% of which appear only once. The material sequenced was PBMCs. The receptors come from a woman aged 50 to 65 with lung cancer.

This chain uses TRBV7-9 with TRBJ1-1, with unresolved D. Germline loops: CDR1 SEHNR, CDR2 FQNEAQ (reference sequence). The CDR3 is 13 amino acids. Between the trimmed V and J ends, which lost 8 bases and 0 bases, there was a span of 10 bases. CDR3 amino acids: CASLRYLNTEAFF. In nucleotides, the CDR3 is TGTGCCAGCCTAAGATACTTGAACACTGAAGCTTTCTTT. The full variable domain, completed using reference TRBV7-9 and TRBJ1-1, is DTGVSQNPRHKITKRGQNVTFRCDPISEHNRLYWYRQTLGQGPEFLTYFQNEAQLEKSRLLSDRFSAERPKGSFSTLEIQRTEQGDSAMYLCASLRYLNTEAFFGQGTRLTVV.

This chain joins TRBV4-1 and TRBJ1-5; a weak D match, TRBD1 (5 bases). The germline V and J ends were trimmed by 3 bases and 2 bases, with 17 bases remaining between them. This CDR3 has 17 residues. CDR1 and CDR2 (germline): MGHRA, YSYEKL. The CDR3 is CASSHVGTPRGNQPQHF. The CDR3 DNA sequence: TGCGCCAGCAGCCATGTCGGGACCCCTAGGGGCAATCAGCCCCAGCATTTT.

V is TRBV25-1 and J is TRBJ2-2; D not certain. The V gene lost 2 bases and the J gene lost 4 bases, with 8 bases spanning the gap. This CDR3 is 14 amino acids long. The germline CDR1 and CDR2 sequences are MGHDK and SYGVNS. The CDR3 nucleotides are TGTGCCAGCAGTGAACACCTTTCCACCGGGGAGCTGTTTTTT. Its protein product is CASSEHLSTGELFF.

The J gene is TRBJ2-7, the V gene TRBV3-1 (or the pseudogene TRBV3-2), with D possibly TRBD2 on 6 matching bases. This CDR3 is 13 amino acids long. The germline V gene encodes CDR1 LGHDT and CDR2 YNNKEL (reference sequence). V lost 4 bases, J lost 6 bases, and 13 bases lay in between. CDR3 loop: CASSLPGLREQYF. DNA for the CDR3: TGTGCCAGCAGCCTACCGGGACTTCGCGAGCAGTACTTC.

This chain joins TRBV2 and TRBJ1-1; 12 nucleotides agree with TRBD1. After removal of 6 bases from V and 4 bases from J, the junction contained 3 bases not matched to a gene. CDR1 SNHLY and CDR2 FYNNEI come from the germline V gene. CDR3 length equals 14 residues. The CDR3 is CASRGQGARTEAFF. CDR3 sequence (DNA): TGTGCCAGCAGGGGACAGGGGGCGCGCACTGAAGCTTTCTTT.

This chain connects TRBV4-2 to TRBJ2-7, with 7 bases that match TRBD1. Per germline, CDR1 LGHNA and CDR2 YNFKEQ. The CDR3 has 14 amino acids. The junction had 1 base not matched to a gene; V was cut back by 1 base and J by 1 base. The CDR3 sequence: CASSQGQGSYEQYF. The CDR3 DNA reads TGTGCCAGCAGCCAAGGACAGGGATCCTACGAGCAGTACTTC.

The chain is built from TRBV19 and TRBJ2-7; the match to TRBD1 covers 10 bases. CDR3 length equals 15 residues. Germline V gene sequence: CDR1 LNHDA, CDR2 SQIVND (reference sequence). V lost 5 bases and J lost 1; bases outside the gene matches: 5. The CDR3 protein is CASSPRGQGSYEQYF. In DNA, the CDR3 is TGTGCCAGTAGTCCCCGGGGACAGGGGTCCTACGAGCAGTACTTC. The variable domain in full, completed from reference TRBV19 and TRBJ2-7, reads DGGITQSPKYLFRKEGQNVTLSCEQNLNHDAMYWYRQDPGQGLRLIYYSQIVNDFQKGDIAEGYSVSREKKESFPLTVTSAQKNPTAFYLCASSPRGQGSYEQYFGPGTRLTVT.

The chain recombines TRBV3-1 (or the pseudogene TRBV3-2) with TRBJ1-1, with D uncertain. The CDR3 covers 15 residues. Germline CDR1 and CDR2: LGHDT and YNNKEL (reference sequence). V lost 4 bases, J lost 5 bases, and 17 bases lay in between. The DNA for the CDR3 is TGTGCCAGCAGCCCCAGGATGGGCGCGAAGACTGAAGCTTTCTTT. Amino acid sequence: CASSPRMGAKTEAFF.

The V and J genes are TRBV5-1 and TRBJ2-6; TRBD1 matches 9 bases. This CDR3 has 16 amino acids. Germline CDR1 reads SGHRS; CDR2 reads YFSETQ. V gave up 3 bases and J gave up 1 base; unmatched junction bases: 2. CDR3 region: CASSSGTGSGANVLTF. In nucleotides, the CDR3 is TGCGCCAGCAGCTCCGGGACAGGGTCTGGGGCCAACGTCCTGACTTTC.

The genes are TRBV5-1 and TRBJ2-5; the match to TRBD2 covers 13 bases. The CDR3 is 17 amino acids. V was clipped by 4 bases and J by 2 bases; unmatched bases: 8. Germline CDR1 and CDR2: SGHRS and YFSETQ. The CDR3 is CASSTGLAGTLQETQYF. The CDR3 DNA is TGCGCCAGCAGCACGGGACTAGCGGGGACTTTACAAGAGACCCAGTACTTC.

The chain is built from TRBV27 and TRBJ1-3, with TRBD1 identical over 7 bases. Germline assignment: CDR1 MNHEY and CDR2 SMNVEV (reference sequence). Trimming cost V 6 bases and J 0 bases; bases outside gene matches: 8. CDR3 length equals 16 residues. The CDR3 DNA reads TGTGCCAGCAGAGTTTCAGGGGGTAACTCTGGAAACACCATATATTTT. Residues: CASRVSGGNSGNTIYF.

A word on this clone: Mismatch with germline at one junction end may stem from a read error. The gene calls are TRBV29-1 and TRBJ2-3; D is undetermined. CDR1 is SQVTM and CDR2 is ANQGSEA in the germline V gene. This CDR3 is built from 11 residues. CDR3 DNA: TGCAGCTTTGACTTCACAGATACGCAGTATTTT. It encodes CSFDFTDTQYF.

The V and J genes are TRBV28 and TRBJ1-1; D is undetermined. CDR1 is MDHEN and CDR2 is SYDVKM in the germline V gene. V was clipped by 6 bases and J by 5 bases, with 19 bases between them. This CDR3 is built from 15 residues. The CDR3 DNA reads TGTGCCAGCAGCCTGAGTTCCTCTTGGAGAACTGAAGCTTTCTTT. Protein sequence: CASSLSSSWRTEAFF.

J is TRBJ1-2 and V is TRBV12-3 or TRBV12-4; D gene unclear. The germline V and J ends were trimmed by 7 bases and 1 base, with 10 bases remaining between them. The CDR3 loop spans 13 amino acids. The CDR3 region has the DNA TGTGCCAGCAATGATCACGATAACTATGGCTACACCTTC. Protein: CASNDHDNYGYTF.

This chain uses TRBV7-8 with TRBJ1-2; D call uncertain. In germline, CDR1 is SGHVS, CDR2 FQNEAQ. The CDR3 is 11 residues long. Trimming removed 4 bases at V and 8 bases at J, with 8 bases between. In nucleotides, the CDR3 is TGTGCCAGCAGCTCCGCGGGGGGCTACACCTTC. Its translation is CASSSAGGYTF. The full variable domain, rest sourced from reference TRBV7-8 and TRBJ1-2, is GAGVSQSPRYKVAKRGQDVALRCDPISGHVSLFWYQQALGQGPEFLTYFQNEAQLDKSGLPSDRFFAERPEGSVSTLKIQRTQQEDSAVYLCASSSAGGYTFGSGTRLTVV.